This is a list of T cell receptor beta chains from one sample in a study of response to subunit inactivated influenza vaccine. TCRdb fed the RT-PCR reads into MiXCR, producing one record per CDR3 protein. The sample has roughly 170,000 distinct CDR3 sequences, around a tenth seen once. Specimen: non-naive T cells sorted from PBMCs, collected on the day of vaccination. These TCRs come from a man aged 50 or older who received an inactivated influenza vaccine. Both conserved end residues are part of each CDR3. The D gene is left open where the match is weak. Clone size is shown for a subset of rows, as once, few, many or a class of expanded clone.

D gene: -; J gene: TRBJ2-7; clone size: many; V gene: TRBV5-5; CDR3 DNA: TGTGCCAGCAGCTTGACAGGGATCGAGGAGCAGTACTTC; CDR3 protein: CASSLTGIEEQYF
D gene: -; J gene: TRBJ2-2; clone size: few; V gene: TRBV5-6; CDR3 DNA: TGTGCCAGCAGCTTGGAGGGCGTTAGAAACACCGGGGAGCTGTTTTTT; CDR3 protein: CASSLEGVRNTGELFF
D gene: -; J gene: TRBJ1-6; clone size: many; V gene: TRBV6-1; CDR3 DNA: TGTGCCAGCAGAACAGGGATTAGCTCCTATAATTCACCCCTCCACTTT; CDR3 protein: CASRTGISSYNSPLHF
D gene: TRBD2; J gene: TRBJ2-3; clone size: few; V gene: TRBV10-3; CDR3 DNA: TGTGCCATCAGTGACGGGGGAGGGCCTTTAGATACGCAGTATTTT; CDR3 protein: CAISDGGGPLDTQYF
D gene: -; J gene: TRBJ2-7; clone size: -; V gene: TRBV7-9; CDR3 DNA: TGTGCCAGCAGCGTAACAGGGCCCACCTCCTACGAGCAGTACTTC; CDR3 protein: CASSVTGPTSYEQYF
D gene: -; J gene: TRBJ1-6; clone size: many; V gene: TRBV3-1; CDR3 DNA: TGTGCCAGCAGCCAAGATCTAGGGACACCCCTCCACTTT; CDR3 protein: CASSQDLGTPLHF
D gene: TRBD1; J gene: TRBJ2-1; clone size: -; V gene: TRBV15; CDR3 DNA: TGTGCCACCAGTGGCGGGACAGGATTTGGTGAGCAGTTCTTC; CDR3 protein: CATSGGTGFGEQFF
D gene: TRBD1; J gene: TRBJ1-2; clone size: -; V gene: TRBV20-1; CDR3 DNA: TGCAGTGCTAGGGGGGCACAACGGGACAGGGGGATGTACACCTTC; CDR3 protein: CSARGAQRDRGMYTF
D gene: -; J gene: TRBJ1-5; clone size: many; V gene: TRBV4-1; CDR3 DNA: TGCGCCAGCAGCCAAGATCTAGGTTTTCGCAATCAGCCCCAGCATTTT; CDR3 protein: CASSQDLGFRNQPQHF
D gene: TRBD1; J gene: TRBJ1-2; clone size: few; V gene: TRBV6-2/TRBV6-3; CDR3 DNA: TGTGCCAGCAGTAACACAGGGGTCTATGGCTACACCTTC; CDR3 protein: CASSNTGVYGYTF
D gene: TRBD2; J gene: TRBJ2-2; clone size: -; V gene: TRBV7-3; CDR3 DNA: TGTGCCAGCAGCCAGACTAGCGCGAACACCGGGGAGCTGTTTTTT; CDR3 protein: CASSQTSANTGELFF
D gene: -; J gene: TRBJ2-7; clone size: few; V gene: TRBV12-3/TRBV12-4; CDR3 DNA: TGTGCCAGCAGTTTAGCAACAGGGCACGAGCAGTACTTC; CDR3 protein: CASSLATGHEQYF
D gene: -; J gene: TRBJ2-7; clone size: few; V gene: TRBV7-8; CDR3 DNA: TGTGCCAGCAGCTTAGTCGCCTCCCGGGAGTCTTACGAGCAGTACTTC; CDR3 protein: CASSLVASRESYEQYF
D gene: TRBD2; J gene: TRBJ2-3; clone size: -; V gene: TRBV5-1; CDR3 DNA: TGCGCCAGCAGCCCATGGGGACTAGAGACTGATACGCAGTATTTT; CDR3 protein: CASSPWGLETDTQYF
D gene: TRBD2; J gene: TRBJ2-2; clone size: few; V gene: TRBV20-1; CDR3 DNA: TGCAGTGCCCCCGGGACTAGCGGTTACACCGGGGAGCTGTTTTTT; CDR3 protein: CSAPGTSGYTGELFF
D gene: -; J gene: TRBJ2-7; clone size: -; V gene: TRBV20-1; CDR3 DNA: TGCAGTGCCCCGAACCGGGACGGGGCCTGCGAGCAGTACTTC; CDR3 protein: CSAPNRDGACEQYF
D gene: TRBD1; J gene: TRBJ1-1; clone size: few; V gene: TRBV20-1; CDR3 DNA: TGCAGTGCCCCCACGACAGGGGGATGGATGAACACTGAAGCTTTCTTT; CDR3 protein: CSAPTTGGWMNTEAFF
D gene: -; J gene: TRBJ2-1; clone size: -; V gene: TRBV10-3; CDR3 DNA: TGTGCCATCAGTGAGAATGTCGGCGGGCGCAATGAGCAGTTCTTC; CDR3 protein: CAISENVGGRNEQFF
D gene: -; J gene: TRBJ2-3; clone size: few; V gene: TRBV7-8; CDR3 DNA: TGTGCCAGCAGCCCCCAGGCTGGCACAGATACGCAGTATTTT; CDR3 protein: CASSPQAGTDTQYF
D gene: -; J gene: TRBJ2-7; clone size: -; V gene: TRBV6-1; CDR3 DNA: TGTGCCAGCAGTGAAATGGCCGGTACCTACGAGCAGTACTTC; CDR3 protein: CASSEMAGTYEQYF
D gene: TRBD2; J gene: TRBJ2-5; clone size: -; V gene: TRBV3-1; CDR3 DNA: TGTGCCAGCAGTCGACCTCGTATAGCGGGAGAAGAGACCCAGTACTTC; CDR3 protein: CASSRPRIAGEETQYF
D gene: TRBD1; J gene: TRBJ1-3; clone size: -; V gene: TRBV2; CDR3 DNA: TGTGCCAGCAGTCGGGACAGGGCCACCGCCTCTGGAAACACCATATATTTT; CDR3 protein: CASSRDRATASGNTIYF
D gene: -; J gene: TRBJ1-4; clone size: -; V gene: TRBV10-3; CDR3 DNA: TGTGCCATCAGTGATATGGGAGCTAATGAAAAACTGTTTTTT; CDR3 protein: CAISDMGANEKLFF
D gene: TRBD2; J gene: TRBJ2-1; clone size: once; V gene: TRBV12-3/TRBV12-4; CDR3 DNA: TGTGCCAGCAGGTACGGACTAGCTGACTACAATGAGCAGTTCTTC; CDR3 protein: CASRYGLADYNEQFF
D gene: TRBD1; J gene: TRBJ1-5; clone size: many; V gene: TRBV2; CDR3 DNA: TGTGCCAGCAATCGGGACAGGGGTCTGCCCCAGCATTTT; CDR3 protein: CASNRDRGLPQHF
D gene: TRBD1; J gene: TRBJ2-7; clone size: few; V gene: TRBV29-1; CDR3 DNA: TGCAGCGTTGCGACAGGGGTCGAGCAGTACTTC; CDR3 protein: CSVATGVEQYF
D gene: -; J gene: TRBJ2-1; clone size: -; V gene: TRBV2; CDR3 DNA: TGTGCCAGCCGATACAATGAGCAGTTCTTC; CDR3 protein: CASRYNEQFF
D gene: -; J gene: TRBJ2-7; clone size: -; V gene: TRBV28; CDR3 DNA: TGTGCCAGCAGTTTCCAGGCGTCCTACGAGCAGTACTTC; CDR3 protein: CASSFQASYEQYF
D gene: TRBD1; J gene: TRBJ1-1; clone size: many; V gene: TRBV20-1; CDR3 DNA: TGCAGTGCCACTAGGGAGCGGACAGGGGGCTCCGAAGCTTTCTTT; CDR3 protein: CSATRERTGGSEAFF
D gene: -; J gene: TRBJ2-5; clone size: -; V gene: TRBV2; CDR3 DNA: TGTGCCAGCAGTTGGGCAGCCCAAGAGACCCAGTACTTC; CDR3 protein: CASSWAAQETQYF
D gene: TRBD1; J gene: TRBJ2-3; clone size: many; V gene: TRBV12-3/TRBV12-4; CDR3 DNA: TGTGCCAGCAGTTTTTCAGTGCAGGGGGCAACAGATACGCAGTATTTT; CDR3 protein: CASSFSVQGATDTQYF
D gene: -; J gene: TRBJ1-4; clone size: -; V gene: TRBV7-9; CDR3 DNA: TGTGCCAGCAGCGCATTTAATGAAAAACTGTTTTTT; CDR3 protein: CASSAFNEKLFF
D gene: TRBD2; J gene: TRBJ2-1; clone size: few; V gene: TRBV3-1; CDR3 DNA: TGTGCCAGCAGCCAAGATCCGCGGGAGTACAATGAGCAGTTCTTC; CDR3 protein: CASSQDPREYNEQFF
D gene: TRBD2; J gene: TRBJ2-7; clone size: -; V gene: TRBV9; CDR3 DNA: TGTGCCAGCAGCCCTGGGACTAGCGGGAGGGCCCTATCCTACGAGCAGTACTTC; CDR3 protein: CASSPGTSGRALSYEQYF
D gene: -; J gene: TRBJ2-5; clone size: many; V gene: TRBV15; CDR3 DNA: TGTGCCACCAGCAGGGGAGAGACCCAGTACTTC; CDR3 protein: CATSRGETQYF
D gene: -; J gene: TRBJ2-3; clone size: many; V gene: TRBV7-9; CDR3 DNA: TGTGCCAGCAGCTTTAGAGGGGGTACTAACACAGATACGCAGTATTTT; CDR3 protein: CASSFRGGTNTDTQYF
D gene: -; J gene: TRBJ2-7; clone size: -; V gene: TRBV20-1; CDR3 DNA: TGCAGTGCCCGAATCCCGACAGGCTCCTACGAGCAGTACTTC; CDR3 protein: CSARIPTGSYEQYF
D gene: TRBD2; J gene: TRBJ2-3; clone size: many; V gene: TRBV7-2; CDR3 DNA: TGTGCCAGCAGACAAGGACTAGCGGGGACAGATACGCAGTATTTT; CDR3 protein: CASRQGLAGTDTQYF
D gene: TRBD1; J gene: TRBJ1-2; clone size: many; V gene: TRBV5-1; CDR3 DNA: TGCGCCAGCAGGGGACAGCCTAACTATGGCTACACCTTC; CDR3 protein: CASRGQPNYGYTF
D gene: -; J gene: TRBJ1-1; clone size: -; V gene: TRBV10-3; CDR3 DNA: TGTGCCATCGCAGGGAACACTGAAGCTTTCTTT; CDR3 protein: CAIAGNTEAFF